This TCR beta chain was documented in a study of cytomegalovirus exposure and HLA in healthy donors. Germline V gives CDR1 SNHLY, CDR2 FYNNEI. The CDR3 runs 16 residues. Findings and limits, study-wide: Reportedly, a later analysis found an Asian-associated ancestry cluster had fewer N-insertions than the approximately 700-donor mean. What TCR beta sequences reportedly achieved was accurate prediction of HLA-A and HLA-B alleles in most subjects. The classifier reportedly diagnosed cytomegalovirus status with high sensitivity and specificity.

About this clone itself: Antigen unknown. Germline is not matched at one junction end, which may reflect a read error.

The primer mix had 60 Vbeta and 13 Jbeta primers. Data came from immunoSEQ multiplex PCR; TCRdb stores just in-frame clones and leaves some out. This table has approximately 170,000 clones, roughly 70% appearing once. This TCR was sampled from a woman aged 18-30 years in good health and CMV-seropositive. This chain links TRBV2 with TRBJ2-7, with TRBD2 matching 8 bases. Sequenced input: PBMCs. CDR3 sequence reads: CVSSFRGGTSSYEQYF. CDR3 coding DNA: TGTGTCAGCAGTTTCCGGGGGGGGACCAGCTCCTACGAGCAGTACTTC.